The 31 T cell receptor beta chains given below trace back to one sample, sequenced in a study of CD8+CD57+ T cells in acquired aplastic anemia. Patients who underwent sequencing had shown CD8+CD57+ cell expansion by flow cytometry. Using genomic DNA as the template, TCR beta VDJ and CDR3 profiling was carried out. One entry per CDR3 protein, called by TCRdb with MiXCR from the reads. The sample records around 430,000 distinct CDR3 sequences, about a third being singletons. Sequencing was performed on sorted CD4+, CD8+, or CD8+CD57+ T cells (not recorded which) from PBMCs. The receptor source for this set is a human donor with aplastic anemia.

This clonotype was seen many times. The rearrangement joins TRBV11-1 to TRBJ2-6; 8 bases map to TRBD1. V lost 5 bases and J lost 2; bases outside the gene matches: 11. Germline CDR1 reads SGHAT; CDR2 reads FQDESV (reference sequence). This CDR3 has 18 amino acids. CDR3 coding DNA: TGTGCCAGCAGCCACCCAGGGGGCGCTAGCCCTGGGGCCAACGTCCTGACTTTC. It specifies CASSHPGGASPGANVLTF.

Comment on this clonotype: A read error may produce the germline difference seen at one junction end. The rearrangement joins TRBV20-1 to TRBJ2-7; 11 nucleotides agree with TRBD2. This CDR3 is 15 amino acids long. Germline CDR1 and CDR2: DFQATT and SNEGSKA (reference sequence). CDR3 in DNA: TGCAGTGCCAAACTAACTAGCGGGGGAGGCTACGGGCAGTACTTC. Translation gives CSAKLTSGGGYGQYF.

V and J are TRBV20-1 and TRBJ1-2; 7 nucleotides agree with TRBD1. This CDR3 is 16 amino acids long. CDR1 and CDR2 (germline): DFQATT, SNEGSKA (reference sequence). Germline trimming cut 3 bases from V and 3 bases from J; bases unmatched to any gene: 13. The CDR3: CSASFHPDRHDYGYTF. The DNA for the CDR3 is TGCAGTGCTAGTTTCCACCCGGACAGGCATGACTATGGCTACACCTTC.

The sample holds many counts of this clonotype. CDR3 sequence (DNA): TGTGCCAGCAGTTTGGTAGGGGCCAACATGAACACTGAAGCTTTCTTT. This gives the protein CASSLVGANMNTEAFF. The chain combines TRBV2 with TRBJ1-1; weak D call: TRBD1 (5 bases). This CDR3 is built from 16 residues. The ends were cut back, 5 bases at V and 0 bases at J, with 16 bases in the middle. The V gene's germline CDR1 is SNHLY and CDR2 FYNNEI.

As regards this clonotype: A read error may explain this, as a much larger clone is one base away. The gene calls are TRBV7-2 and TRBJ2-7; D is tentatively TRBD1 or TRBD2 (6 bases each). Germline V lookup: CDR1 SGHTA, CDR2 FQGNSA. Trimming took 0 bases from V and 1 from J, leaving 10 bases between them. There are 15 residues in the CDR3. This CDR3 reads CASSLARRGSYEQYF. CDR3 bases: TGTGCCAGCAGCTTAGCGAGGAGGGGGTCCTACGAGCAGTACTTC.

V and J are TRBV25-1 and TRBJ1-2; no clear D gene. From germline, CDR1 is MGHDK and CDR2 SYGVNS. The germline V and J ends were trimmed by 10 bases and 6 bases, with 27 bases remaining between them. The CDR3 runs to 16 residues. The chain's CDR3 is CATALFSGGSTDGYTF. Written as DNA, the CDR3 is TGTGCCACAGCCCTGTTTTCTGGCGGGAGCACAGATGGCTACACCTTC.

This clonotype was found many times. This chain links TRBV10-1 with TRBJ1-2; D unresolved. The CDR3 contains 15 residues. The germline V gene encodes CDR1 WNHNN and CDR2 SYGVQD (reference sequence). Deletions cut 6 bases from V and 8 bases from J, with 22 bases between. CDR3 loop: CASSLLRFSPNGYTF. The CDR3 DNA reads as TGCGCCAGCAGCCTCTTGAGGTTCTCCCCCAACGGCTACACCTTC.

Only a few counts were recorded for this clonotype. The rearrangement joins TRBV7-6 to TRBJ2-2; 7 bases match TRBD2. Germline V CDR1 and CDR2: SGHVS, FNYEAQ. The CDR3 consists of 16 residues. Trimming removed 1 base from V and 0 bases from J; junction bases left unmatched: 2. Written as DNA, the CDR3 is TGTGCCAGCAGCTTAGGACTAGCAGCGAACACCGGGGAGCTGTTTTTT. Its translation: CASSLGLAANTGELFF.

The table lists this clonotype with many counts. The rearrangement uses TRBV9 and TRBJ2-6; D is unresolved. This CDR3 region has 15 residues. The germline V and J ends were trimmed by 6 bases and 4 bases, with 14 bases remaining between them. Germline CDR1 is SGDLS and CDR2 is YYNGEE. CDR3 amino acids: CASTKDLPGANVLTF. CDR3 coding DNA: TGTGCCAGCACCAAGGACCTCCCCGGGGCCAACGTCCTGACTTTC.

This clonotype was seen a few times. This rearrangement joins TRBV4-1 to TRBJ1-1; D is possibly TRBD1 (6 bases). This CDR3 region has 16 residues. The germline CDR1 and CDR2 sequences are MGHRA and YSYEKL. Trimming stripped 4 bases from V and 1 base from J, with 16 bases between. CDR3 bases: TGCGCCAGCAGCCTTGATGACAGGCCTGAGAACACTGAAGCTTTCTTT. It specifies CASSLDDRPENTEAFF.

In its sample, this clonotype was seen a few times. V and J are TRBV11-1 and TRBJ1-1; TRBD1 matches at 10 bases. This CDR3 comprises 17 residues. V was pared by 5 bases and J by 1 base, with 10 bases of the junction left unmatched. Germline V gene sequence: CDR1 SGHAT, CDR2 FQDESV (reference sequence). CDR3 DNA: TGTGCCAGCAGCCCTGGGACAGGGGAGGGTTGGAACACTGAAGCTTTCTTT. It specifies CASSPGTGEGWNTEAFF.

V usage is TRBV10-1 and J usage is TRBJ1-1, with 7 bases matching TRBD1. CDR1 and CDR2 from the germline V gene are WNHNN and SYGVQD (reference sequence). The V segment lost 4 bases and the J segment 3 bases; nucleotides outside the gene matches: 11. CDR3 size: 16 residues. CDR3 in DNA: TGCGCCAGCAGTGGGAGGACAGGCCTCGGGGACACTGAAGCTTTCTTT. It yields the protein CASSGRTGLGDTEAFF.

This clonotype was recorded at least ten times. The rearrangement links TRBV19 to TRBJ1-2; 8 bases line up with TRBD1. Trimming removed 6 bases from V and 2 bases from J; junction bases left unmatched: 8. Germline V gene data show CDR1 as LNHDA and CDR2 as SQIVND (reference sequence). The CDR3 is 15 residues long. Here the CDR3 DNA reads TGTGCCAGTAGCAAAACCGGGACAGGAAACTATGGCTACACCTTC. Protein sequence: CASSKTGTGNYGYTF.

The chain employs TRBV5-1 and TRBJ2-7; no reliable D call. Germline CDR1 reads SGHRS; CDR2 reads YFSETQ. Trimming shortened V by 1 base and J by 2 bases, and 13 bases separated the two germline ends. This CDR3 spans 15 amino acids. The CDR3 bases are TGCGCCAGCAGCTTGAACGCGGTAAAAGCCTACGAGCAGTACTTC. This translates into CASSLNAVKAYEQYF.

The gene calls are TRBV30 and TRBJ1-1; D ambiguous. Germline CDR1 is GTSNPN and CDR2 is SVGIG (reference sequence). Deletions cut 1 base from V and 4 bases from J, with 10 bases between. There are 13 residues in the CDR3. CDR3 sequence reads: CAWSGGSTTEAFF. DNA of the CDR3: TGTGCCTGGAGTGGAGGGTCGACCACTGAAGCTTTCTTT.

The chain couples TRBV29-1 to TRBJ2-1; D not certain. Deletions cut 5 bases from V and 6 bases from J, with 14 bases between. The CDR3 has 13 residues. From germline, CDR1 is SQVTM and CDR2 ANQGSEA. CDR3 protein: CSVWYLVSNEQFF. The CDR3 region has the DNA TGCAGCGTTTGGTATCTAGTCTCCAATGAGCAGTTCTTC.

This clonotype showed up many times. This sequence joins TRBV24-1 and TRBJ2-1; weak D call: TRBD1 (7 bases). This CDR3 has 15 residues. Germline V CDR1 and CDR2: KGHDR, SFDVKD. V was pared by 1 base and J by 6 bases, with 12 bases between. CDR3 DNA sequence: TGTGCCACCAGTGATTTTGGGCAGGGGGGCAATGAGCAGTTCTTC. As protein: CATSDFGQGGNEQFF.

The V gene is TRBV2, the J gene TRBJ2-7; a weak D match, TRBD2 (5 bases). CDR1 is SNHLY and CDR2 is FYNNEI in the germline V gene. The CDR3 runs 14 residues. Trimming shortened V by 5 bases and J by 1 base, and 12 bases separated the two germline ends. The CDR3 reads CASSLRAGSYEQYF. The CDR3 DNA is TGTGCCAGCAGTTTACGGGCGGGTTCCTACGAGCAGTACTTC.

Note on this clonotype: This may arise from a read error, as a much more abundant clone is one base away. V and J are TRBV2 and TRBJ1-5; D might be TRBD1 (6 bases). CDR1 and CDR2 (germline): SNHLY, FYNNEI. This CDR3 contains 16 residues. The CDR3 sequence: CAGSPPRQVGDQPQHF. CDR3 nucleotides: TGTGCCGGCAGCCCCCCCCGACAGGTTGGGGATCAGCCCCAGCATTTT. Supplemented by reference TRBV2 and TRBJ1-5, the full variable domain reads EPEVTQTPSHQVTQMGQEVILRCVPISNHLYFYWYRQILGQKVEFLVSFYNNEISEKSEIFDDQFSVERPDGSNFTLKIRSTKLEDSAMYFCAGSPPRQVGDQPQHFGDGTRLSIL.

This clonotype was seen once. The chain recombines TRBV12-3 or TRBV12-4 with TRBJ1-2; 7 bases are shared with TRBD1. CDR3 length: 15 amino acids. With V trimmed by 6 bases and J by 7 bases, 14 bases remained unmatched. The chain's CDR3 is CASRSDRVVLGGYTF. DNA of the CDR3: TGTGCCAGCAGAAGTGACAGGGTCGTTTTGGGTGGCTACACCTTC.

The chain combines TRBV5-4 with TRBJ1-1; no reliable D call. Per the germline V gene, CDR1 is SGHNT and CDR2 is YYREEE (reference sequence). V was shortened by 4 bases and J by 3 bases, with 13 bases between the two germline ends. The CDR3 spans 14 residues. The CDR3 region is CASSAKTIHTEAFF. The CDR3, as DNA: TGTGCCAGCAGCGCAAAGACCATCCACACTGAAGCTTTCTTT.

This clonotype came up many times. The rearrangement uses TRBV4-3 and TRBJ1-2, with D unclear. The V and J ends lost 0 bases and 1 base respectively, with 9 bases between them. Germline V gene sequence: CDR1 LGHNA, CDR2 YSLEER. This CDR3 is built from 15 residues. DNA of the CDR3: TGCGCCAGCAGCCAAGAAATGCGGTTTAACTATGGCTACACCTTC. Its translation: CASSQEMRFNYGYTF.

The rearrangement links TRBV7-2 to TRBJ2-7; 7 nucleotides agree with TRBD1. The V gene end was trimmed by 2 bases and the J gene end by 3 bases; junction bases not matched to a gene: 7. Germline V gene data show CDR1 as SGHTA and CDR2 as FQGNSA. This CDR3 has 15 residues. The CDR3 bases are TGTGCCAGCAGCTTACAGGGGGTGCGACGCTACGAGCAGTACTTC. Translating it yields CASSLQGVRRYEQYF.

The genes are TRBV10-1 and TRBJ2-3, with TRBD1 as a possible D gene (6 bases). The CDR3 extends over 15 amino acids. V was pared by 9 bases and J by 4 bases, with 20 bases between. Germline assignment: CDR1 WNHNN and CDR2 SYGVQD (reference sequence). The CDR3 loop is CASLFDRPRPDTQYF. Here the CDR3 DNA reads TGCGCCAGTCTCTTTGACAGGCCCAGACCAGATACGCAGTATTTT.

The chain recombines TRBV25-1 with TRBJ1-1; TRBD1 matches at 9 bases. The germline V gene encodes CDR1 MGHDK and CDR2 SYGVNS. Germline trimming cut 4 bases from V and 5 bases from J; bases unmatched to any gene: 17. The CDR3 is made up of 18 amino acids. The DNA for the CDR3 is TGTGCCAGCAGTGCTCCGCCGGGACAGGGAAGTGGTAGGACTGAAGCTTTCTTT. Its translation: CASSAPPGQGSGRTEAFF.

The rearrangement uses TRBV4-2 and TRBJ2-1, with TRBD2 identical over 12 bases. CDR1 is LGHNA and CDR2 is YNFKEQ in the germline V gene. V shed 5 bases, J shed 6 bases, and the junction held 11 bases outside the gene matches. This CDR3 has 17 residues. Here the CDR3 reads CASSTSSGRAFGNEQFF. As DNA, the CDR3 is TGTGCCAGCAGCACCTCTAGCGGGAGGGCCTTCGGCAATGAGCAGTTCTTC.

This clonotype occurred many times. The rearrangement joins TRBV5-1 to TRBJ1-5, with a possible D match to TRBD1 (6 bases). CDR1 is SGHRS and CDR2 is YFSETQ in the germline V gene. The CDR3 is 15 residues long. Trimming pared 7 bases from V and 6 bases from J, leaving 20 bases between. CDR3 loop: CASGPIQGGGQPQHF. CDR3 coding DNA: TGCGCCAGCGGACCCATACAGGGAGGGGGTCAGCCCCAGCATTTT.

The chain has TRBV25-1 and TRBJ1-6; 7 bases fit TRBD1. The ends lost 5 bases at V and 5 bases at J; junction bases unmatched: 6. This CDR3 is built from 15 residues. Germline CDR1 is MGHDK and CDR2 is SYGVNS. The CDR3 sequence: CASSLNQGDNSPLHF. The CDR3 bases are TGTGCCAGCAGTTTGAATCAGGGGGATAATTCACCCCTCCACTTT.

This clonotype has only one observation. The chain links TRBV10-3 to TRBJ1-2; perhaps TRBD1 as D (5 bases). Germline values: CDR1 ENHRY, CDR2 SYGVKD. V lost 5 bases, J lost 0 bases, and 10 bases lay in between. The CDR3 consists of 14 residues. CDR3 amino acids: CAISLGGTNYGYTF. The CDR3 DNA reads as TGTGCCATCAGTCTCGGGGGGACTAACTATGGCTACACCTTC.

The CDR3 here is CASSLSRGVINNEQFF. DNA for the CDR3: TGTGCCAGCAGCTTAAGTAGAGGGGTAATCAACAATGAGCAGTTCTTC. The chain links TRBV11-1 to TRBJ2-1; D tentatively fits TRBD1 or TRBD2 (5 bases each). The length of the CDR3 is 16 residues. CDR1 SGHAT and CDR2 FQDESV come from the germline V gene (reference sequence). V was trimmed by 2 bases and J by 5 bases, leaving 16 bases between them.

This clonotype was recorded at least ten times. The rearrangement uses TRBV2 and TRBJ1-5, with unresolved D. Germline values: CDR1 SNHLY, CDR2 FYNNEI. This CDR3 has 14 residues. Between the trimmed V and J ends, which lost 3 bases and 12 bases, there was a span of 18 bases. The CDR3 DNA reads as TGTGCCAGCAGTGAGTTGGCACTCACCGAGGACCAGCATTTT. It translates to CASSELALTEDQHF.